A single sample gave rise to the 14 T cell receptor beta chains below, sequenced in a study of cytomegalovirus exposure and HLA in healthy donors. Vbeta (60) and Jbeta (13) primers were used in the PCR. Only in-frame clones appear in the TCRdb table, and some are missing; sequencing was by immunoSEQ multiplex PCR. Found here are under 200,000 clones, around four fifths of them singletons; the top ten hold less than 2%. Material: PBMCs. Every receptor here comes from a young man in good health and CMV-seronegative.

A note on this clone: The sample holds other DNA sequences that translate to the same CDR3. V is TRBV5-1 and J is TRBJ2-7, with 11 bases that match TRBD1. V lost 5 bases, J lost 1 base, and 2 bases stayed unmatched. Germline CDR1 is SGHRS and CDR2 is YFSETQ. This CDR3 has 14 residues. CDR3 in amino acids: CASSRDRGSYEQYF. The CDR3 bases are TGCGCCAGCAGTCGGGACAGGGGGTCCTACGAGCAGTACTTC.

V is TRBV9 and J is TRBJ2-5; 11 nucleotides line up with TRBD2. Germline V gene data show CDR1 as SGDLS and CDR2 as YYNGEE. CDR3 length equals 16 residues. The J segment lost 4 bases and the V segment lost 0 bases, leaving 5 bases of the junction unmatched. CDR3 region: CASSVGLAGGIETQYF. Here the CDR3 DNA reads TGTGCCAGCAGCGTAGGTCTAGCGGGGGGAATAGAGACCCAGTACTTC.

The V and J genes are TRBV30 and TRBJ1-2; TRBD1 might be the D (6 bases). Per the germline V gene, CDR1 is GTSNPN and CDR2 is SVGIG (reference sequence). The CDR3 loop spans 12 amino acids. Deletions cut 7 bases from V and 2 bases from J, with 11 bases between. CDR3 bases: TGTGCCTACGCAACAGGGAACTATGGCTACACCTTC. Its translation is CAYATGNYGYTF. The whole variable domain, remainder taken from reference TRBV30 and TRBJ1-2, is SQTIHQWPATLVQPVGSPLSLECTVEGTSNPNLYWYRQAAGRGLQLLFYSVGIGQISSEVPQNLSASRPQDRQFILSSKKLLLSDSGFYLCAYATGNYGYTFGSGTRLTVV.

The CDR3 DNA follows: TGTGCCAGCAGTGAGTCCTCCTTCTACGAGCAGTACTTC. This gives the protein CASSESSFYEQYF. The chain recombines TRBV6-1 with TRBJ2-7, with D uncertain. CDR1 MNHNS and CDR2 SASEGT come from the germline V gene. The V gene lost 3 bases and the J gene lost 3 bases, with 9 bases spanning the gap. The CDR3 extends over 13 amino acids.

V and J are TRBV5-5 and TRBJ2-7, with 10 bases that match TRBD1. V shed 6 bases and J 7 bases; nucleotides not matched to a gene: 10. Germline V gene sequence: CDR1 SGHKS, CDR2 YYEKEE (reference sequence). The length of the CDR3 is 14 residues. CDR3 DNA sequence: TGTGCCAGCAAGGAGAGACAGGGGGCGAAGGAGCAGTACTTC. Amino acids: CASKERQGAKEQYF. Complete variable domain (other parts from reference TRBV5-5 and TRBJ2-7): DAGVTQSPTHLIKTRGQQVTLRCSPISGHKSVSWYQQVLGQGPQFIFQYYEKEERGRGNFPDRFSARQFPNYSSELNVNALLLGDSALYLCASKERQGAKEQYFGPGTRLTVT.

The chain carries TRBV15 and TRBJ1-5; 9 bases align to TRBD1. The germline gives CDR1 LNHNV, CDR2 YYDKDF (reference sequence). The CDR3 totals 14 residues. With V trimmed by 5 bases and J by 5 bases, 4 bases remained unmatched. Written as DNA, the CDR3 is TGTGCCACCAGCGAGACAGGGGGGGATCAGCCCCAGCATTTT. It translates to CATSETGGDQPQHF. Full variable domain (remainder filled in from reference TRBV15 and TRBJ1-5): DAMVIQNPRYQVTQFGKPVTLSCSQTLNHNVMYWYQQKSSQAPKLLFHYYDKDFNNEADTPDNFQSRRPNTSFCFLDIRSPGLGDTAMYLCATSETGGDQPQHFGDGTRLSIL.

This chain uses TRBV6-5 with TRBJ2-7; the match to TRBD1 covers 9 bases. Germline CDR1 is MNHEY and CDR2 is SVGAGI. The CDR3 consists of 12 residues. J lost 3 bases, V lost 6 bases, and 0 bases had no gene match. This CDR3 is CASRTGGYEQYF. CDR3 nucleotide sequence: TGTGCCAGCAGGACAGGGGGCTACGAGCAGTACTTC.

V is TRBV4-3 and J is TRBJ2-1, with D maybe TRBD1 (5 bases). Germline V gene lookup returns CDR1 LGHNA and CDR2 YSLEER. The CDR3 runs 16 residues. The V gene lost 2 bases and the J gene lost 0 bases, with 11 bases spanning the gap. The DNA for the CDR3 is TGCGCCAGCAGCCAATCAGTGACAGTCTCCTACAATGAGCAGTTCTTC. It specifies CASSQSVTVSYNEQFF.

Only one count was recorded for this clone. The chain carries TRBV7-3 and TRBJ2-7, with a tentative D call TRBD1 (6 bases). V gave up 5 bases and J gave up 7 bases, with 15 bases separating them. The length of the CDR3 is 13 residues. Germline V gene lookup returns CDR1 SGHTA and CDR2 FQGTGA. CDR3 sequence: CASSPWTDGEQYF. CDR3 in DNA: TGTGCCAGCAGCCCTTGGACAGATGGGGAGCAGTACTTC.

J is TRBJ2-7 and V is TRBV30; TRBD1 aligns across 8 bases. V shed 0 bases and J 3 bases; nucleotides not matched to a gene: 1. The germline CDR1 and CDR2 sequences are GTSNPN and SVGIG (reference sequence). The CDR3 is made up of 13 amino acids. The CDR3 region is CAWSVGQGYEQYF. The CDR3, as DNA: TGTGCCTGGAGTGTAGGACAGGGCTACGAGCAGTACTTC. The full variable domain, its missing parts supplied by reference TRBV30 and TRBJ2-7, is SQTIHQWPATLVQPVGSPLSLECTVEGTSNPNLYWYRQAAGRGLQLLFYSVGIGQISSEVPQNLSASRPQDRQFILSSKKLLLSDSGFYLCAWSVGQGYEQYFGPGTRLTVT.

V and J are TRBV19 and TRBJ2-1; 10 bases map to TRBD1. CDR3 size: 17 residues. V trimming: 5 bases; J trimming: 6 bases; junction bases outside the gene matches: 13. Germline CDR1 reads LNHDA; CDR2 reads SQIVND (reference sequence). The CDR3 region has the DNA TGTGCCAGTAGTTTCCCAGGCGGGACAGGGGTAATCAATGAGCAGTTCTTC. It encodes CASSFPGGTGVINEQFF.

This chain connects TRBV7-3 to TRBJ2-1; a possible D gene is TRBD1 (6 bases). Germline loops: CDR1 SGHTA, CDR2 FQGTGA. V shed 2 bases and J shed 0 bases, with 8 bases lying between them. The length of the CDR3 is 15 residues. CDR3 DNA sequence: TGTGCCAGCAGCTTAGCAGGGGACTCCTACAATGAGCAGTTCTTC. Translated: CASSLAGDSYNEQFF.

This clone has only one observation. The chain has TRBV28 and TRBJ1-2; possibly TRBD1 for D (6 bases). V shed 5 bases and J shed 6 bases, with 16 bases lying between them. The CDR3 totals 14 residues. The V gene's germline CDR1 is MDHEN and CDR2 SYDVKM. The CDR3 region has the DNA TGTGCCAGCAGTCCAACCGACAGGTTTGATGGCTACACCTTC. Translating it yields CASSPTDRFDGYTF.

The rearrangement links TRBV7-3 to TRBJ2-1; 11 bases are shared with TRBD1. CDR1 is SGHTA and CDR2 is FQGTGA in the germline V gene. This CDR3 contains 15 residues. V trimming: 3 bases; J trimming: 4 bases; junction bases outside the gene matches: 2. CDR3 protein: CASSLDRGQYNEQFF. Here the CDR3 DNA reads TGTGCCAGCAGCTTGGACAGGGGGCAGTACAATGAGCAGTTCTTC.